The 12 T cell receptor beta chains given below trace back to one sample, sequenced in a study of blood T cell repertoires in COVID-19. TCRdb keeps only in-frame clones here, not all; method: immunoSEQ multiplex PCR. The profile shows 110,000 or so clones, 65% to 80% of them singletons. Sequencing used peripheral blood. Receptors originate from a man between 50 and 59 years old with acute or convalescent COVID-19.

This rearrangement joins TRBV6-5 to TRBJ1-4, with no clear D. V lost 7 bases and J 8 bases, leaving 17 bases between the germline ends. This CDR3 region has 14 residues. The germline V gene encodes CDR1 MNHEY and CDR2 SVGAGI. CDR3 in DNA: TGTGCCAGCACCGCGGGGAGGGTTCGGGAAAAACTGTTTTTT. Its translation: CASTAGRVREKLFF.

The chain couples TRBV18 to TRBJ2-7; possible D gene TRBD1, 6 bases. CDR1 is KGHSH, CDR2 LQKENI, per germline. This CDR3 is built from 15 residues. The germline V and J ends were trimmed by 1 base and 0 bases, with 10 bases remaining between them. The CDR3 nucleotides are TGTGCCAGCTCACCACGGCAGGGGAACTCCTACGAGCAGTACTTC. Translated, it gives CASSPRQGNSYEQYF.

The chain is built from TRBV27 and TRBJ2-7; no firm D call. The CDR3 sequence is 13 residues long. Trimming left V 3 bases short and J 6 bases short, with 12 bases between. Per germline, CDR1 MNHEY and CDR2 SMNVEV (reference sequence). The CDR3 loop reads CASSFSPTLEQYF. CDR3 in DNA: TGTGCCAGCAGTTTTAGTCCCACCCTCGAGCAGTACTTC.

This clone was detected only a few times. The V and J genes are TRBV30 and TRBJ2-1; TRBD2 matches at 10 bases. Germline V gene lookup returns CDR1 GTSNPN and CDR2 SVGIG (reference sequence). The CDR3 is 13 amino acids. Germline trimming cut 3 bases from V and 9 bases from J; bases unmatched to any gene: 5. CDR3 loop: CAWRGLAIREQFF. As DNA, the CDR3 is TGTGCCTGGAGGGGACTAGCGATCCGTGAGCAGTTCTTC.

This sequence joins TRBV5-6 and TRBJ1-2, with 9 bases that match TRBD1. Germline values: CDR1 SGHDT, CDR2 YYEEEE. The CDR3 length is 17 residues. Trimming removed 0 bases from V and 7 bases from J; junction bases left unmatched: 13. The CDR3 protein is CASSLEGGRQGVAGYTF. The CDR3 bases are TGTGCCAGCAGCTTGGAAGGGGGGCGACAGGGGGTCGCTGGCTACACCTTC. The whole variable domain, remainder taken from reference TRBV5-6 and TRBJ1-2, is DAGVTQSPTHLIKTRGQQVTLRCSPKSGHDTVSWYQQALGQGPQFIFQYYEEEERQRGNFPDRFSGHQFPNYSSELNVNALLLGDSALYLCASSLEGGRQGVAGYTFGSGTRLTVV.

CDR3 amino acids: CASSPDGVNYNEQFF. CDR3 DNA: TGTGCCAGTAGTCCCGACGGAGTAAACTACAATGAGCAGTTCTTC. V and J are TRBV19 and TRBJ2-1; D gene unclear. Deletions cut 5 bases from V and 3 bases from J, with 14 bases between. The germline gives CDR1 LNHDA, CDR2 SQIVND (reference sequence). The CDR3 totals 15 residues.

This clone was counted only a few times. The chain has TRBV28 and TRBJ2-5; TRBD1 might be the D (6 bases). Germline V gene lookup returns CDR1 MDHEN and CDR2 SYDVKM. Trimming shortened V by 5 bases and J by 1 base, and 17 bases separated the two germline ends. This CDR3 contains 16 residues. The CDR3 DNA sequence: TGTGCCAGCAGTCCACAGGGTAGCCCGGCCCAAGAGACCCAGTACTTC. Its protein product is CASSPQGSPAQETQYF.

V is TRBV19 and J is TRBJ1-3, with 8 bases that match TRBD1. The CDR3 runs 16 residues. The ends lost 6 bases at V and 0 bases at J; junction bases unmatched: 7. Germline V gene sequence: CDR1 LNHDA, CDR2 SQIVND (reference sequence). As DNA, the CDR3 is TGTGCCAGTAGGATCCGGGACAGGAGCTCTGGAAACACCATATATTTT. Amino acid sequence: CASRIRDRSSGNTIYF.

The chain has TRBV27 and TRBJ1-4, with 8 bases identical to TRBD1. In germline, CDR1 is MNHEY, CDR2 SMNVEV (reference sequence). J gave up 8 bases and V 4 bases, and 6 bases lay outside the gene matches. This CDR3 has 14 amino acids. CDR3 amino acids: CASSSDRVREKLFF. CDR3 DNA: TGTGCCAGCAGTTCGGACAGGGTTCGGGAAAAACTGTTTTTT.

This clone appeared a single time. V gene TRBV10-2 combines with J gene TRBJ1-2; no clear D gene. The V gene lost 7 bases and the J gene lost 2 bases, with 8 bases spanning the gap. Germline V CDR1 and CDR2: WSHSY, SAAADI. The CDR3 is 12 amino acids. The CDR3 loop is CASTDKNYGYTF. CDR3 nucleotides: TGCGCCAGCACCGACAAGAACTATGGCTACACCTTC.

As to this clone: The same CDR3 can be traced to other DNA sequences in this sample. V and J are TRBV2 and TRBJ1-5; TRBD1 might be the D (5 bases). The CDR3 sequence is 13 residues long. The V end was cut by 3 bases, the J end by 4 bases, with 7 bases between. Looked up from germline, CDR1 is SNHLY and CDR2 is FYNNEI. The CDR3 here is CASSEQGNQPQHF. The CDR3 nucleotides read TGTGCCAGCAGTGAGCAGGGTAATCAGCCCCAGCATTTT.

The count of this clone is one. The V and J genes are TRBV29-1 and TRBJ2-1, with 14 bases lining up with TRBD2. Germline V gene lookup returns CDR1 SQVTM and CDR2 ANQGSEA. CDR3 length: 14 residues. With 6 bases clipped from V and 7 bases from J, the junction kept 5 bases outside the gene matches. CDR3 residues: CSVSGLAGENEQFF. CDR3 nucleotide sequence: TGCAGCGTGTCGGGACTAGCGGGAGAGAATGAGCAGTTCTTC.